One sample yielded the 10 T cell receptor beta chains listed below, sequenced in a study of T-cell memory formation after mild COVID-19. From the 5' RACE reads, TCRdb called clonotypes with MiXCR, one entry per CDR3 protein. Of about half a million distinct CDR3 sequences in the sample, roughly 18% were seen once. Sequenced: PBMCs or a T cell subset sorted from them (not recorded which). The receptors were gathered from an adult woman who had mild COVID-19 (a few samples of this study predate the infection). Cell type and time point are not known.

J is TRBJ2-1 and V is TRBV10-3, with 7 bases fitting TRBD2. CDR3 length: 15 residues. Germline loops: CDR1 ENHRY, CDR2 SYGVKD. V lost 4 bases and J lost 2; bases outside the gene matches: 5. The DNA of the CDR3 is TGTGCCATCAGTGCTGGCGGGAGTACCTACAATGAGCAGTTCTTC. Amino acid sequence: CAISAGGSTYNEQFF.

The chain employs TRBV7-6 and TRBJ1-2; a possible D gene is TRBD1 (6 bases). The CDR3 sequence is 13 residues long. Germline V gene sequence: CDR1 SGHVS, CDR2 FNYEAQ. Trimming removed 2 bases at V and 8 bases at J, with 12 bases between. DNA for the CDR3: TGTGCCAGCAGCTTATATGGGGGCCGGGGCTACACCTTC. Residues: CASSLYGGRGYTF.

The CDR3 protein is CASSEDPRIPDTQYF. In DNA, the CDR3 is TGTGCCAGCAGCGAGGATCCCAGGATCCCAGATACGCAGTATTTT. V gene TRBV7-9 combines with J gene TRBJ2-3, with unresolved D. The CDR3 runs 15 residues. With 5 bases removed from V and 4 bases from J, the gap between germline ends came to 16 bases. The germline V gene encodes CDR1 SEHNR and CDR2 FQNEAQ (reference sequence). The whole variable domain, filled in from reference TRBV7-9 and TRBJ2-3, reads DTGVSQNPRHKITKRGQNVTFRCDPISEHNRLYWYRQTLGQGPEFLTYFQNEAQLEKSRLLSDRFSAERPKGSFSTLEIQRTEQGDSAMYLCASSEDPRIPDTQYFGPGTRLTVL.

This clonotype turned up a few times. CDR3 loop: CARESSGNEQFF. The DNA of the CDR3 is TGTGCCAGGGAGAGTAGCGGGAATGAGCAGTTCTTC. This chain connects TRBV13 to TRBJ2-1, with 7 bases aligning to TRBD2. This CDR3 is 12 amino acids long. With 9 bases clipped from V and 7 bases from J, the junction kept 6 bases outside the gene matches. CDR1 PRHDT and CDR2 FYEKMQ come from the germline V gene (reference sequence).

This clonotype was recorded a few times. This chain connects TRBV29-1 to TRBJ2-7, with 10 bases that match TRBD1. V shed 6 bases and J 3 bases; nucleotides not matched to a gene: 5. CDR1 is SQVTM, CDR2 ANQGSEA, per germline. This CDR3 is 13 amino acids long. DNA of the CDR3: TGCAGCGTCGGACAGGGGGTGAACTACGAGCAGTACTTC. It specifies CSVGQGVNYEQYF.

The chain recombines TRBV4-3 with TRBJ1-2; unclear D gene. This CDR3 comprises 15 residues. Germline assignment: CDR1 LGHNA and CDR2 YSLEER. V was shortened by 0 bases and J by 4 bases, with 12 bases between the two germline ends. CDR3 sequence reads: CASSQDRGYGYGYTF. CDR3 nucleotides: TGCGCCAGCAGCCAAGATCGGGGTTACGGCTATGGCTACACCTTC.

By sample fraction, this clonotype is medium-sized. This chain links TRBV5-6 with TRBJ2-1, with 7 bases that match TRBD2. CDR3 length equals 15 residues. CDR1 and CDR2 (germline): SGHDT, YYEEEE. The V gene end was trimmed by 0 bases and the J gene end by 8 bases; junction bases not matched to a gene: 8. The CDR3 DNA is TGTGCCAGCAGCTTGGAGACTAGCCCTCGACATGAGCAGTTCTTC. It encodes CASSLETSPRHEQFF. Full variable domain (missing parts from reference TRBV5-6 and TRBJ2-1): DAGVTQSPTHLIKTRGQQVTLRCSPKSGHDTVSWYQQALGQGPQFIFQYYEEEERQRGNFPDRFSGHQFPNYSSELNVNALLLGDSALYLCASSLETSPRHEQFFGPGTRLTVL.

In this sample, this clonotype turned up many times. CDR3 nucleotides: TGTGCCAGCAGCCGGGACCCGAACACCGGGGAGCTGTTTTTT. Residues: CASSRDPNTGELFF. The rearrangement links TRBV2 to TRBJ2-2; D could derive from TRBD1 or TRBD2 (5 bases each). V lost 6 bases to trimming and J lost 0 bases, with 8 bases between them. Germline-derived CDR1 and CDR2 are SNHLY and FYNNEI. CDR3 length: 14 residues. The full variable domain, its missing parts supplied by reference TRBV2 and TRBJ2-2, is EPEVTQTPSHQVTQMGQEVILRCVPISNHLYFYWYRQILGQKVEFLVSFYNNEISEKSEIFDDQFSVERPDGSNFTLKIRSTKLEDSAMYFCASSRDPNTGELFFGEGSRLTVL.

This clonotype was picked up a small number of times. The chain carries TRBV5-6 and TRBJ1-1; the D is unclear. V lost 6 bases to trimming and J lost 1 base, with 13 bases between them. This CDR3 comprises 14 residues. Germline V gives CDR1 SGHDT, CDR2 YYEEEE. The DNA of the CDR3 is TGTGCCAGCAAGATCAGGACTACGAACACTGAAGCTTTCTTT. Its protein is CASKIRTTNTEAFF.

Ten or more counts support this clonotype. The CDR3 reads CASSQAGGVETQYF. As DNA, the CDR3 is TGTGCCAGCAGCCAAGCGGGGGGTGTGGAGACCCAGTACTTC. The chain employs TRBV7-3 and TRBJ2-5; 9 positions match TRBD2. Germline V gene data show CDR1 as SGHTA and CDR2 as FQGTGA. V lost 5 bases, J lost 5 bases, and 6 bases stayed unmatched. This CDR3 is 14 amino acids long.